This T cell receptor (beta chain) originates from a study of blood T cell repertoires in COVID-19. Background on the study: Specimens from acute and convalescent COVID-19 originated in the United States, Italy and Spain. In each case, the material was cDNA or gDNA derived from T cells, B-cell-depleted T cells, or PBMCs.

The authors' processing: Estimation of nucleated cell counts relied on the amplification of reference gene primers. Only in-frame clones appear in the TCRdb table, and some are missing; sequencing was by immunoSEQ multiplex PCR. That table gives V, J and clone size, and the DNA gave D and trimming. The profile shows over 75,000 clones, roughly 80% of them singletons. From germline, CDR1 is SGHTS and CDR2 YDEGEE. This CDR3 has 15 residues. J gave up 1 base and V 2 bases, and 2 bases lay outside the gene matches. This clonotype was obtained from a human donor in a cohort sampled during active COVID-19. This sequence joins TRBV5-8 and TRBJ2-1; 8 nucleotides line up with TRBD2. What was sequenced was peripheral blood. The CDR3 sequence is CASSLRGGSYNEQFF. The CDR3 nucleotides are TGTGCCAGCAGCTTACGCGGGGGGTCCTACAATGAGCAGTTCTTC.